Each of the 20 T cell receptor beta chains below was sequenced from the same sample in a study of shared clonotypes between healthy human individuals. The data were produced by immunoSEQ multiplex PCR, yet TCRdb's version contains in-frame clones alone and is incomplete. The sample lists some 300,000 clones, 73% occurring once. Sequencing input: memory CD4+ T cells sorted from blood. Documented subset: CD45RA-negative fraction. These receptor sequences come from a man aged 30 to 45 in good health.

The gene calls are TRBV9 and TRBJ2-3; TRBD2 aligns across 10 bases. Germline-derived CDR1 and CDR2 are SGDLS and YYNGEE. V lost 4 bases to trimming and J lost 8 bases; unmatched junction nucleotides: 13. This CDR3 comprises 16 residues. Here the CDR3 reads CASSPSSSGSRGTQYF. The CDR3 region has the DNA TGTGCCAGCAGCCCTAGCTCTAGCGGGAGCCGGGGTACGCAGTATTTT.

V is TRBV25-1 and J is TRBJ2-1; TRBD2 agrees at 14 bases. Germline V gives CDR1 MGHDK, CDR2 SYGVNS. Trimming at V came to 3 bases and at J to 9 bases, leaving 7 bases not matched to a gene. The CDR3 extends over 16 amino acids. The CDR3 sequence is CASSDWGLAGVSEQFF. The CDR3 DNA reads TGTGCCAGCAGTGATTGGGGACTAGCGGGAGTTAGTGAGCAGTTCTTC.

This chain uses TRBV28 with TRBJ2-5, with D perhaps matching TRBD1 or TRBD2 (5 bases each). Germline V lookup: CDR1 MDHEN, CDR2 SYDVKM. The CDR3 length is 16 residues. Between the trimmed V and J ends, which lost 5 bases and 0 bases, there was a span of 16 bases. CDR3 residues: CASSTWGTGYQETQYF. CDR3 nucleotides: TGTGCCAGCAGTACCTGGGGGACGGGGTACCAAGAGACCCAGTACTTC.

CDR3 in DNA: TGTGCCATCAGACAGACAGCCCGGGAGGAGGCAGATACGCAGTATTTT. Translated: CAIRQTAREEADTQYF. The rearrangement uses TRBV10-3 and TRBJ2-3, with TRBD2 identical over 7 bases. This CDR3 is 16 amino acids long. From germline, CDR1 is ENHRY and CDR2 SYGVKD. J was trimmed by 4 bases and V by 6 bases; bases with no gene match: 13.

The V call is TRBV7-3, the J call TRBJ2-3; 7 nucleotides line up with TRBD2. With 4 bases clipped from V and 8 bases from J, the junction kept 6 bases outside the gene matches. Germline V CDR1 and CDR2: SGHTA, FQGTGA. The CDR3 totals 13 residues. CDR3 nucleotide sequence: TGTGCCAGCAGCTACGGACTAGTCGGTACGCAGTATTTT. Translated, it gives CASSYGLVGTQYF.

In this sample, this clone turned up many times. The genes are TRBV28 and TRBJ1-1, with a weak D call TRBD1 (6 bases). V was shortened by 8 bases and J by 4 bases, with 17 bases between the two germline ends. Looked up from germline, CDR1 is MDHEN and CDR2 is SYDVKM. The CDR3 length is 14 residues. CDR3 loop: CASPPGGESTEAFF. The DNA of the CDR3 is TGTGCCAGCCCGCCGGGGGGCGAGTCCACTGAAGCTTTCTTT.

The rearrangement joins TRBV19 to TRBJ2-3; 8 bases align to TRBD2. J gave up 3 bases and V 5 bases, and 7 bases lay outside the gene matches. CDR1 is LNHDA and CDR2 is SQIVND in the germline V gene (reference sequence). CDR3 length: 15 residues. DNA of the CDR3: TGTGCCAGTAGTGCCTTTAGCGGGACTACAGATACGCAGTATTTT. Translation: CASSAFSGTTDTQYF.

This clone was counted a few times. The CDR3 DNA reads TGCAGTGCTGGAAAGAACACTGAAGCTTTCTTT. The encoded protein is CSAGKNTEAFF. The chain employs TRBV20-1 and TRBJ1-1; D is unclear. V shed 5 bases and J shed 1 base, with 5 bases lying between them. Germline CDR1 DFQATT, CDR2 SNEGSKA (reference sequence). The CDR3 totals 11 residues.

There are many counts of this clone. The genes are TRBV7-8 and TRBJ2-7; D is perhaps TRBD1 (5 bases). Germline loops: CDR1 SGHVS, CDR2 FQNEAQ. Trimming shortened V by 2 bases and J by 0 bases, and 17 bases separated the two germline ends. The CDR3 loop spans 17 amino acids. The CDR3 sequence: CASSLSLTGRSSYEQYF. In DNA, the CDR3 is TGTGCCAGCAGCTTATCCCTTACAGGCCGTAGCTCCTACGAGCAGTACTTC.

This clone was seen only a few times. This chain uses TRBV9 with TRBJ2-1; D not certain. The CDR3 is 14 amino acids. The V end lost 0 bases, the J end lost 3 bases, and 7 bases lay between the germline ends. Germline CDR1 SGDLS, CDR2 YYNGEE. The CDR3 DNA reads TGTGCCAGCAGCGTAGTGTCGGGCTACAATGAGCAGTTCTTC. It yields the protein CASSVVSGYNEQFF.

As DNA, the CDR3 is TGTGCCAGCAGTTCCCTCCTACAGGGGAGCAATCAGCCCCAGCATTTT. This sequence encodes CASSSLLQGSNQPQHF. The J gene is TRBJ1-5, the V gene TRBV27; 7 bases fit TRBD1. The CDR3 extends over 16 amino acids. V shed 4 bases and J 1 base; nucleotides not matched to a gene: 7. Germline CDR1 is MNHEY and CDR2 is SMNVEV (reference sequence).

This chain links TRBV5-5 with TRBJ2-3; possible D gene TRBD2, 5 bases. The germline V gene encodes CDR1 SGHKS and CDR2 YYEKEE (reference sequence). This CDR3 is 16 amino acids long. The ends were cut back, 2 bases at V and 5 bases at J, with 18 bases in the middle. The chain's CDR3 is CASSLSNAVGGDTQYF. The CDR3 DNA reads as TGTGCCAGCAGCTTATCTAATGCGGTAGGAGGAGATACGCAGTATTTT.

The chain employs TRBV6-5 and TRBJ2-5; D gene unclear. V was clipped by 7 bases and J by 0 bases, with 12 bases between them. The CDR3 has 14 amino acids. Germline CDR1 reads MNHEY; CDR2 reads SVGAGI. The CDR3, as DNA: TGTGCCAGCACGTCAGGTTCCTACCAAGAGACCCAGTACTTC. Translating gives CASTSGSYQETQYF.

The chain links TRBV10-3 to TRBJ2-2; 9 bases map to TRBD1. Germline CDR1 reads ENHRY; CDR2 reads SYGVKD. J was trimmed by 1 base and V by 5 bases; bases with no gene match: 2. This CDR3 spans 15 amino acids. The CDR3 is CAISRGQGNTGELFF. The CDR3 bases are TGTGCCATCAGTCGGGGACAGGGGAACACCGGGGAGCTGTTTTTT.

V gene TRBV11-2 combines with J gene TRBJ2-1, with TRBD2 identical over 9 bases. CDR1 and CDR2 (germline): SGHAT, FQNNGV. The CDR3 has 14 amino acids. V gave up 2 bases and J gave up 8 bases; unmatched junction bases: 4. The CDR3 bases are TGTGCCAGCAGCTTACTAGCGGGATTCGATGAGCAGTTCTTC. Its protein product is CASSLLAGFDEQFF.

This chain joins TRBV18 and TRBJ2-7; a weak D match, TRBD1 (5 bases). V dropped 3 bases and J dropped 4 bases, with 13 bases sitting between them. This CDR3 has 14 residues. The V gene's germline CDR1 is KGHSH and CDR2 LQKENI. CDR3 region: CASSPTYDSYEQYF. The CDR3 DNA is TGTGCCAGCTCACCCACATACGACAGTTACGAGCAGTACTTC.

The chain combines TRBV6-5 with TRBJ1-4, with 8 bases fitting TRBD1. Unmatched junction bases numbered 7, after V lost 6 bases and J lost 7 bases. CDR1 MNHEY and CDR2 SVGAGI come from the germline V gene. The CDR3 spans 14 residues. The CDR3 is CASSGGQGGEKLFF. CDR3 nucleotides: TGTGCCAGCAGCGGAGGACAGGGCGGTGAAAAACTGTTTTTT.

This clone was counted once. This rearrangement joins TRBV28 to TRBJ2-2; D is uncertain. The CDR3 has 15 residues. In germline, CDR1 is MDHEN, CDR2 SYDVKM. Trimming left V 4 bases short and J 4 bases short, with 13 bases between. CDR3: CASSSGSWSTGELFF. CDR3 nucleotides: TGTGCCAGCAGTTCAGGCTCATGGAGCACCGGGGAGCTGTTTTTT.

The chain uses TRBV7-2 and TRBJ2-1, with D tentatively TRBD2 (6 bases). V lost 5 bases and J 3 bases, leaving 17 bases between the germline ends. The germline CDR1 and CDR2 sequences are SGHTA and FQGNSA. The length of the CDR3 is 16 residues. The CDR3: CASSPILPGLYNEQFF. CDR3 DNA: TGTGCCAGCAGCCCGATTTTACCGGGACTCTACAATGAGCAGTTCTTC.

This clone was seen only a few times. The rearrangement uses TRBV4-1 and TRBJ2-7; possibly TRBD1 for D (7 bases). Trimming stripped 0 bases from V and 6 bases from J, with 18 bases between. CDR3 length equals 16 residues. In germline, CDR1 is MGHRA, CDR2 YSYEKL. The CDR3 loop is CASSQEEAGGFSEQYF. CDR3 DNA: TGCGCCAGCAGCCAAGAGGAGGCAGGGGGGTTTTCCGAGCAGTACTTC.